This T cell receptor (beta chain) was captured in a study of T cell clonotyping in hematopoietic cell transplantation. The sample holds a few counts of this clone. Its antigen is as yet unknown. The CDR3 spans 13 residues. Germline-derived CDR1 and CDR2 are SGHTA and FQGTGA. V lost 5 bases, J lost 6 bases, and 13 bases lay in between. Method: immunoSEQ multiplex PCR; TCRdb's copy keeps in-frame clones and lacks some. The data show under 8,000 clones, 85% to 90% seen once. Study results and limitations: Higher Inverse Simpson Index values in graft donor and pretransplant recipient predicted broader posttransplant TCR diversity.

Sequenced here: peripheral blood mononuclear cells, sampled 180 days after allogeneic stem cell transplant. The chain has TRBV7-3 and TRBJ1-1; D unresolved. This TCR came from a female patient aged 45 to 65 who had an allogeneic stem cell transplant from an unrelated donor, so the T cells may come from the graft donor. Some clones in this sample may be carry-over from other donors' samples. CDR3 region: CASSPNGRAEAFF. As DNA, the CDR3 is TGTGCCAGCAGCCCAAACGGTCGAGCTGAAGCTTTCTTT. Drawing the rest from reference TRBV7-3 and TRBJ1-1, the complete variable domain is GAGVSQTPSNKVTEKGKYVELRCDPISGHTALYWYRQSLGQGPEFLIYFQGTGAADDSGLPNDRFFAVRPEGSVSTLKIQRTERGDSAVYLCASSPNGRAEAFFGQGTRLTVV.